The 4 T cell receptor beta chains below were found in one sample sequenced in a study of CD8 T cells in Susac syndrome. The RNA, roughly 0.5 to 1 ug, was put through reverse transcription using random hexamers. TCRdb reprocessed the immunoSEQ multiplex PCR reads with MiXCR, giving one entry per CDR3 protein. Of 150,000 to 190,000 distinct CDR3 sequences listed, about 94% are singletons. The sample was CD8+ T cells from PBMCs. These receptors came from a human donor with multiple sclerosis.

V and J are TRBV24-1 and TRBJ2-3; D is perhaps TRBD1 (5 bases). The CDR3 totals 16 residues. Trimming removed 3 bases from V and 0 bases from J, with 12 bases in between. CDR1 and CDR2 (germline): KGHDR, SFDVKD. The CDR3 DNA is TGTGCCACCAGTGATCACCCGACAGAGAGCACAGATACGCAGTATTTT. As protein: CATSDHPTESTDTQYF.

The CDR3 protein is CASSLTGFGYEQYF. CDR3 DNA sequence: TGCGCCAGCAGCTTGACAGGGTTTGGCTACGAGCAGTACTTC. The rearrangement joins TRBV5-1 to TRBJ2-7; D is perhaps TRBD1 (6 bases). The germline CDR1 and CDR2 sequences are SGHRS and YFSETQ. The CDR3 spans 14 residues. V was shortened by 1 base and J by 3 bases, with 11 bases between the two germline ends.

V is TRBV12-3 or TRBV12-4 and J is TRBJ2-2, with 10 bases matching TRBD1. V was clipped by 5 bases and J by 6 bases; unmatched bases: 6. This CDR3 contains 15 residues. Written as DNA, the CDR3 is TGTGCCAGCAGTCCAGGGACAGGGGAATCCGGGGAGCTGTTTTTT. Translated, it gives CASSPGTGESGELFF.

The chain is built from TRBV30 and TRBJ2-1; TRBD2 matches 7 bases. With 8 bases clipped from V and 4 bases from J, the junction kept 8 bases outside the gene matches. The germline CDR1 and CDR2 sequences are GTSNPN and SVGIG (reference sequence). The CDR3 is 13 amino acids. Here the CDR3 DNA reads TGTGCCGGCGGTCTAGCGGCATACAATGAGCAGTTCTTC. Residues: CAGGLAAYNEQFF.